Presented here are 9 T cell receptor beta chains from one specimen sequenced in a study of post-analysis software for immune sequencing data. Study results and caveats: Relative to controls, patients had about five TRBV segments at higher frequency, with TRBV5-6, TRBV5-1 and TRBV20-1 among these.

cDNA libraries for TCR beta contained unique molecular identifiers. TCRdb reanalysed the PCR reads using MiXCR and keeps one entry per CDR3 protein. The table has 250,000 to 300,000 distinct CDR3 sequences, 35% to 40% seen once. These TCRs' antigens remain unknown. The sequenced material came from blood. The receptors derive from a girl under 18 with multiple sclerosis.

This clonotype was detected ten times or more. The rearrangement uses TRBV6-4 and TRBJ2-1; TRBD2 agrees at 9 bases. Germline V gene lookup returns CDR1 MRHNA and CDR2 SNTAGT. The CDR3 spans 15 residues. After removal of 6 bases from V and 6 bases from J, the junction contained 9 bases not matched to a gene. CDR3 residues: CASSEAGGGSNEQFF. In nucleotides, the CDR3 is TGTGCCAGCAGCGAAGCGGGGGGAGGTAGCAATGAGCAGTTCTTC.

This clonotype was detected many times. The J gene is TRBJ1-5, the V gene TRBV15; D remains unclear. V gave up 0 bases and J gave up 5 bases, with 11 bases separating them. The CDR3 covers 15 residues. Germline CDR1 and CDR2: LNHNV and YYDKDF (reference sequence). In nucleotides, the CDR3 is TGTGCCACCAGCAGAGAATCATACGGGGATCAGCCCCAGCATTTT. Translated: CATSRESYGDQPQHF.

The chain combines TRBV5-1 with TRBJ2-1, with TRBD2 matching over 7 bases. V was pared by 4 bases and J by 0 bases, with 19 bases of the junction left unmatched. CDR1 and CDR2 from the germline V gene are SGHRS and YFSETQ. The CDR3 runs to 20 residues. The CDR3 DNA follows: TGCGCCAGCAGCCGGGACCCCCTAGTTAGCGGGCGTAGCTCCTACAATGAGCAGTTCTTC. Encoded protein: CASSRDPLVSGRSSYNEQFF.

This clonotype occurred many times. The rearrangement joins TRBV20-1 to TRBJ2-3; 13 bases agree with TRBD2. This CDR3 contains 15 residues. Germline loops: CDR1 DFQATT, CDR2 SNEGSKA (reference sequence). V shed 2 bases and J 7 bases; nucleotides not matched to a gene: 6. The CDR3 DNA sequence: TGCAGTGCTAGACCACTAGCGGGAGGGCACAATACGCAGTATTTT. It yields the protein CSARPLAGGHNTQYF.

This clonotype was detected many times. This CDR3 reads CAISESGGPNEKLFF. CDR3 sequence (DNA): TGTGCCATCAGTGAGTCGGGGGGACCTAATGAAAAACTGTTTTTT. The chain joins TRBV10-3 to TRBJ1-4; tentatively, D is TRBD1 (5 bases). CDR1 and CDR2 (germline): ENHRY, SYGVKD. The CDR3 is 15 amino acids. The V end was cut by 0 bases, the J end by 3 bases, with 8 bases between.

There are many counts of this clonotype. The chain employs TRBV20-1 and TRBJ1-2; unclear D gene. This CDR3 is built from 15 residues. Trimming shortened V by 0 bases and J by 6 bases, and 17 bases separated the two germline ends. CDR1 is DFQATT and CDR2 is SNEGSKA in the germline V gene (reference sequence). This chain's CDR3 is CSARDSRNGSNGYTF. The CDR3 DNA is TGCAGTGCTAGAGATTCGAGGAACGGTTCCAATGGCTACACCTTC.

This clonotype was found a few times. The CDR3 DNA follows: TGCAGCGTTGGAAAAGGCGGGACGAACACCGGGGAGCTGTTTTTT. Translation gives CSVGKGGTNTGELFF. The V and J genes are TRBV29-1 and TRBJ2-2, with D maybe TRBD2 (6 bases). V lost 4 bases, J lost 0 bases, and 12 bases lay in between. The CDR3 is 15 residues long. Germline-derived CDR1 and CDR2 are SQVTM and ANQGSEA.

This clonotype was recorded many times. In DNA, the CDR3 is TGCAGTGCTAGTGTGCGGGAGCAGGGTGAGCAGTTCTTC. Translated: CSASVREQGEQFF. The genes are TRBV20-1 and TRBJ2-1; 7 bases map to TRBD2. Per the germline V gene, CDR1 is DFQATT and CDR2 is SNEGSKA (reference sequence). V was clipped by 3 bases and J by 9 bases; unmatched bases: 8. CDR3 length: 13 amino acids.

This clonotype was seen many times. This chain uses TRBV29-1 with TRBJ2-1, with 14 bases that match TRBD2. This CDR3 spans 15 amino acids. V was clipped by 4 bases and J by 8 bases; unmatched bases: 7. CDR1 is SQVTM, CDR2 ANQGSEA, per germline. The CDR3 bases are TGCAGCGTTGCCGGGACTAGCGGGAGTAGCTATGAGCAGTTCTTC. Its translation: CSVAGTSGSSYEQFF.